This TCR beta chain was sequenced for a study of cytomegalovirus exposure and HLA in healthy donors (dated by TCRdb to about 2017). In terms of the full investigation: An earlier analysis of fewer than 750 of the donors reported 250 to 300 Gb of sequence data and 95 million to 140 million unique TCR beta sequences obtained from 180 million or so T cells. Around 300 gigabases of sequencing data and 80 million or so unique TCR sequences were included in an early release covering several hundred HLA-typed donors. Of the approximately 400 genotyped donors, less than 85% were placed in the genetic ancestry cluster associated with self-reported Caucasian donors. The study aimed to test whether signatures of past pathogen exposure could be identified by cataloging public T cell receptors. The study used immunosequencing to profile the T cell repertoires of approximately 630 subjects and linked those repertoires to cytomegalovirus serostatus. Along with the roughly 710-subject first cohort, a separate validation cohort of about 110 different subjects was used. The study combined high-throughput TCR immunosequencing, statistical association of individual TCRs with disease status, and machine learning to predict cytomegalovirus infection status. A later analysis re-examined previously published TCR beta repertoires from roughly 720 donors and added high-resolution HLA genotyping to investigate patterns of TCR occurrence. Rather than drawing on any new phenotypic data, the later analysis identified candidate immune exposures from TCR beta sequences and the way those sequences occurred across donors. In an earlier analysis of over 550 of the donors, high-throughput TCR beta sequencing was used to judge whether each TCR beta V gene segment behaved as functional or pseudogenic. Donor age, sex, ethnicity and CMV serostatus were collected together with the repertoire data. In a later genetic analysis, genome-wide SNP genotypes for about 65% of the roughly 700 donors were used, and that subset was treated as a discovery cohort. All discovery cohort repertoires had been generated on a single sequencing platform. Class I and class II HLA loci were covered by the typing at four-digit resolution. The number of donors typed differed by locus, with roughly 629-640 for A, B, C, DRB1 and DQB1, roughly 550 for DQA1, over 600 for DPA1, and around 450 for DPB1. Four or five DR-DQ haplotypes were handled as single units for association and clustering, since linkage in the cohort was strong. On average, roughly 200,000 unique TCR beta nucleotide sequences were sequenced per donor among a few hundred genotyped donors of the cohort, with roughly 18% of those sequences being non-productive.

The library was obtained by the immunoSEQ multiplex PCR assay. The multiplex PCR relied on a mix of 60 forward primers for TCR Vbeta segments and 13 reverse primers for TCR Jbeta segments. Amplification of the CDR3 region of rearranged TCR beta genes was performed with a multiplex PCR assay on genomic DNA. The Illumina HiSeq System was used to sequence the amplified TCR beta libraries as 87-base-pair reads. As for the authors' bioinformatics: A later analysis counted some 74 million unique TCR beta chains across the 666 repertoires, and some 11 million of these chains were shared by at least two donors. To remove PCR and sequencing errors, raw reads were error-corrected and collapsed into unique sequences using a nearest-neighbor algorithm that merged closely related sequences. CDR3 sequences were aligned to IMGT reference sequences to assign V, D and J gene segments. For a sequence to be retained, a match of at least six nucleotides to both a V gene segment and a J gene segment was required. A rearrangement counted as productive if the CDR3 had no stop codons and remained in frame with V and J, and every other rearrangement counted as non-productive. CDR3 was defined by IMGT convention, running from the second conserved V-encoded cysteine to the conserved J-encoded phenylalanine. In an earlier analysis of more than 550 of the donors, sequences lacking an unambiguous match to a single V gene segment were excluded. An earlier analysis of some 610 of the donors called V segments functional above 56.7% productive rearrangements and segregating when the between-donor standard deviation exceeded 5%. To diagnose cytomegalovirus status from the catalog of TCR beta chain sequences, a statistical classification framework was built. In a later analysis, TCR nucleotide sequences were compared against IMGT/GENE-DB human TR gene sequences so that V and J genes could be assigned. The TCRdist pipeline was used in a later analysis to assign CDR3 sequences and most-parsimonious VDJ recombination scenarios. A later analysis defined each TCR beta chain by its CDR3 amino acid sequence plus V-gene family, and excluded reads lacking a unique V-gene family. As a way to deal with suspected cross-contamination and a sequencing artifact, a later analysis dropped roughly 600 nucleotide sequences that were highly shared and had low generation probability. For each public chain, a later analysis derived a clonal expansion index from normalized ranks of inferred template counts within each repertoire. In a later analysis, generation probabilities were computed with a VDJ recombination model fitted to out-of-frame rearrangements, and the resulting probabilities were checked against IGoR. In a later analysis, hypergeometric tests were used to score TCR-TCR, TCR-HLA and TCR-CMV co-occurrence, with a repertoire-size bias correction applied to TCR pairs. False discovery rates were estimated in a later analysis by permuting HLA or CMV assignments 20 times. A later analysis grouped co-occurring TCRs with DBSCAN, adding TCRdist sequence similarity when clustering within HLA-allele-positive subsets. Repertoires with fewer than 30,000 or more than 120,000 public chains were left out of co-occurrence clustering, as were about 5 repertoires with anomalous nucleotide sharing. Drawn from immuneACCESS, this table holds only the in-frame rearrangements with V and J called that TCRdb kept. Clones are partly lost; checked studies trace under half to an unresolved V gene and leave the rest unexplained. The V and J calls and clone size come from that table; D and trimming were worked out from the DNA. Here the sample has over 150,000 clones; just under 80% occur a single time. The top ten hold 1% of the sample.

Summary of the overall study and its limitations: A later analysis found that HLA-associated TCR beta chains were more clonally expanded and had lower generation probabilities than equally common non-associated chains. Most TCR sequences were seen in very few donors, while some public TCRs were found in many individuals. Because counts were too low, roughly 17 rarely observed V segments, including chromosome 9 orphons, were left out of the earlier analysis of 587 of the donors. At a false discovery rate of 0.05, a later analysis linked approximately 18,000 TCR beta sequences to specific HLA alleles. An association between a missense DCLRE1C variant and V-gene and J-gene trimming of TCR beta chains was found in a later genetic analysis and replicated in an independent cohort. A further reported finding was that TCR beta sequences accurately predicted the HLA-A and HLA-B alleles for most subjects in the first cohort. In vitro tests confirmed that a few of the cytomegalovirus-associated TCR beta chains recognize cytomegalovirus antigens. Because the 87-base-pair reads could not distinguish some IMGT-functional V segments, including TRBV6-2 and TRBV6-3, those segments were excluded. A later genetic analysis reported fewer N-insertions in productive TCRs among donors in an Asian-associated ancestry cluster than the roughly 640-donor mean. The sequencing pipeline was judged likely to have produced a cluster of highly shared sequence variants as a technical artifact. In a later analysis, TCR association rates were found to vary across HLA loci, with the most associated TCRs seen for DRB1 alleles and the fewest for HLA-C alleles. When HLA alleles, especially DR and DQ, strongly co-occurred, TCR associations were difficult to assign to individual alleles. In this cohort, only TCR beta chains were sequenced, and detectable features were limited by the absence of alpha or paired-chain data. According to a later analysis, parvovirus B19, influenza, CMV and Epstein-Barr virus appeared linked to several top co-occurrence clusters. Presence/absence analyses assumed roughly uniform sequencing depth across donors, an assumption that may not hold. In both the original and validation cohorts, the classifier was reported to diagnose cytomegalovirus status with high specificity and sensitivity. In an earlier analysis of a few hundred of the donors, most TCR beta V segments were observed in productive rearrangements about 90% or about 30% of the time, broadly matching IMGT annotations. It was suggested by the authors that the approach could potentially be generalized to other disease states and immunological phenotypes. Correlated functional status among segregating V segments might be attributable to linkage disequilibrium, but an unknown experimental factor could not be ruled out. The study listed approximately 150 TCR beta chains as associated with cytomegalovirus. A later analysis found that most CMV-associated TCR beta chains appeared HLA-restricted, with HLA associations seemingly driven largely by CMV exposure. The only immune exposure information available for the cohort was CMV serostatus. Because HLA typing was missing for some donors at each locus, association tests included only the typed subset.

The germline V and J ends show losses of 0 bases and 5 bases respectively, and no gene match explains 1 base of the junction. CDR3 length: 15 amino acids, cysteine to phenylalanine. Only CDR3 DNA is held: 45 bases, read in frame from base 1. From the germline V gene, CDR1 is SGHTA and CDR2 is FQGNSA. The cohort comprised more than 550 healthy bone marrow donors. At the time of sampling, every cohort member was nominally healthy, though immune exposures that went unrecorded were likely present. The donor was CMV seropositive and was included in the group of 289 seropositive cohort members. A peripheral blood sample was collected from each donor, and TCR beta sequencing was performed on peripheral blood mononuclear cells. The Qiagen DNeasy Blood Extraction Kit was used to extract genomic DNA from the blood cell samples. A word on this clone: It lacks a known antigen. No base-level quality is on record; no much larger clone is a single base apart.

This sequence was found in a woman aged 45-59 years in good health and CMV-seropositive. Sequencing was done on a sample of PBMCs. Rearrangement joined TRBV7-2 to TRBJ2-7; 13 bases in between match TRBD2. For the CDR3, the sequence is CASSLAGTSGNEQYF. The DNA sequence is given as TGTGCCAGCAGCTTAGCTGGGACTAGCGGGAACGAGCAGTACTTC.